Below, 4 T cell receptor beta chains from the same sample are listed, as sequenced in a study of post-analysis software for immune sequencing data. The study's findings and limits: Controls showed lower frequencies than patients for several TRBV segments, and TRBV5-6, TRBV5-1 and TRBV20-1 were among these.

No cognate antigen is known for these TCRs. TCR beta libraries were prepared from cDNA with unique molecular identifiers. TCRdb used MiXCR to reprocess the PCR reads, holding one entry per CDR3 protein. This sample carries 650,000 to 850,000 distinct CDR3 sequences, around 45% of them seen once, and the ten largest clones take 4.9%. Material: blood. These receptor sequences come from a girl aged 5-17 years with multiple sclerosis.

This sequence joins TRBV20-1 and TRBJ2-7, with D perhaps being TRBD1 or TRBD2 (7 bases each). The V end lost 2 bases, the J end lost 2 bases, and 19 bases lay between the germline ends. This CDR3 has 16 residues. The germline V gene encodes CDR1 DFQATT and CDR2 SNEGSKA (reference sequence). The CDR3 region is CSARLGGGAPPYEQYF. The CDR3 DNA reads TGCAGTGCTAGATTGGGAGGGGGCGCCCCTCCCTACGAGCAGTACTTC.

The chain combines TRBV7-9 with TRBJ2-1; the D gene is possibly TRBD2 (5 bases). The germline V and J ends were trimmed by 3 bases and 7 bases, with 13 bases remaining between them. This CDR3 has 14 residues. Germline CDR1 reads SEHNR; CDR2 reads FQNEAQ (reference sequence). CDR3 amino acids: CASSFPGSVNEQFF. Here the CDR3 DNA reads TGTGCCAGCAGCTTTCCGGGAAGCGTGAATGAGCAGTTCTTC.

The chain combines TRBV6-5 with TRBJ1-1; D perhaps matches TRBD1 (6 bases). CDR1 is MNHEY, CDR2 SVGAGI, per germline. V lost 6 bases to trimming and J lost 6 bases, with 8 bases between them. CDR3 size: 11 residues. CDR3 protein: CASRGGPEAFF. CDR3 DNA sequence: TGTGCCAGCAGAGGGGGTCCTGAAGCTTTCTTT.

The chain combines TRBV7-3 with TRBJ2-2; no clear D gene. V gave up 1 base and J gave up 8 bases, with 5 bases separating them. The CDR3 loop spans 12 amino acids. Germline CDR1 is SGHTA and CDR2 is FQGTGA. CDR3 in amino acids: CASSLMPGELFF. The DNA for the CDR3 is TGTGCCAGCAGCTTAATGCCAGGGGAGCTGTTTTTT.